The present entry profiles one TCR beta chain with its context. This sample is part of a study of blood T cell repertoires in COVID-19. Across the whole study: The United States, Italy and Spain were the sources of the acute and convalescent COVID-19 samples. The analysed material was cDNA or gDNA that came from T cells, B-cell-depleted T cells, or PBMCs.

Authors' processing steps: Counts of nucleated cells, estimated from reference gene primer amplification, were obtained. Clones were sequenced by immunoSEQ multiplex PCR, and TCRdb holds only the in-frame ones, with some missing. V and J calls and clone size are copied from that table; D and trimming were computed from the DNA. The sample has 340,000 or so clones; 87% are singletons. CDR3 length: 16 residues. Germline V gene sequence: CDR1 SGHVS, CDR2 FNYEAQ. Deletions cut 5 bases from V and 5 bases from J, with 18 bases between. Sequencing was carried out using peripheral blood. This TCR derives from a man aged 50 or older with active or convalescent COVID-19. The rearrangement links TRBV7-6 to TRBJ2-2, with a weak D call TRBD1 (6 bases). The CDR3 protein is CASSPRSGDETGELFF. The CDR3 DNA reads as TGTGCCAGCAGCCCCCGCTCAGGGGATGAGACCGGGGAGCTGTTTTTT.